A single sample is the source of the 3 T cell receptor beta chains below, sequenced in a study of Graves' ophthalmopathy and Graves' hyperthyroidism. RNA transcripts served as template for amplifying TCR beta CDR3 sequences. HTBI primers were used in a first-round RT-PCR, which preceded a second-round multiplex PCR. TCRdb fed the multiplex PCR reads into MiXCR, producing one record per CDR3 protein. The sample includes around 520,000 distinct CDR3 sequences, less than 45% of them seen just once. The sample comprised peripheral blood or thyroid tissue (not recorded which). The receptors derive from an adult man with Graves' hyperthyroidism.

V gene TRBV6-5 combines with J gene TRBJ1-1, with D possibly TRBD1 on 5 matching bases. Germline V lookup: CDR1 MNHEY, CDR2 SVGAGI. The CDR3 loop spans 15 amino acids. V was shortened by 0 bases and J by 6 bases, with 14 bases between the two germline ends. The CDR3 region is CASSYSQGRLAEAFF. DNA for the CDR3: TGTGCCAGCAGTTACTCGCAGGGTCGGTTGGCTGAAGCTTTCTTT.

The sample holds many counts of this clonotype. J is TRBJ1-2 and V is TRBV12-3 or TRBV12-4; 7 bases match TRBD1. The CDR3 is 15 residues long. With 4 bases clipped from V and 0 bases from J, the junction kept 5 bases outside the gene matches. This CDR3 reads CASSSYGTANYGYTF. The CDR3 bases are TGTGCCAGCAGTTCTTACGGGACAGCTAACTATGGCTACACCTTC.

This chain connects TRBV7-2 to TRBJ1-3; D gene ambiguous. Deletions cut 5 bases from V and 0 bases from J, with 14 bases between. The V gene's germline CDR1 is SGHTA and CDR2 FQGNSA. The CDR3 runs to 16 residues. The chain's CDR3 is CASSQASYRSGNTIYF. The DNA of the CDR3 is TGTGCCAGCAGCCAGGCCAGTTACCGCTCTGGAAACACCATATATTTT.